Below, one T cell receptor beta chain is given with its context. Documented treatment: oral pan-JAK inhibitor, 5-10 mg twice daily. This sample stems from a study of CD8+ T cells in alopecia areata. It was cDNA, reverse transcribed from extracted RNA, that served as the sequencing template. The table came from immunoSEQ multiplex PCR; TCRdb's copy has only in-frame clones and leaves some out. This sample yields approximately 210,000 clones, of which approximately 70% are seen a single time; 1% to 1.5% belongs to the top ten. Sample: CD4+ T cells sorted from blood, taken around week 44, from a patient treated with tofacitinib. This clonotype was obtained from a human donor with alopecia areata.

Here the CDR3 reads CASSLSRDLNTEAFF. The CDR3 nucleotides are TGTGCCAGCTCACTTTCCAGGGACCTGAACACTGAAGCTTTCTTT. The chain uses TRBV18 and TRBJ1-1; TRBD1 is a possible D gene (5 bases). Germline V gene data show CDR1 as KGHSH and CDR2 as LQKENI. V gave up 4 bases and J gave up 0 bases, with 12 bases separating them. The CDR3 covers 15 residues. The whole variable domain, remainder taken from reference TRBV18 and TRBJ1-1, is NAGVMQNPRHLVRRRGQEARLRCSPMKGHSHVYWYRQLPEEGLKFMVYLQKENIIDESGMPKERFSAEFPKEGPSILRIQQVVRGDSAAYFCASSLSRDLNTEAFFGQGTRLTVV.